Below, one T cell receptor beta chain is given with its context. This specimen comes from a study of T cell repertoires in ileal Crohn's disease. Overall study: Approximately 32% were active smokers at surgery; median disease duration was about 7.5 years.

Here immunoSEQ multiplex PCR was the method, and the copy in TCRdb shows in-frame clones only, minus some. The table records roughly 6,800 clones, around four fifths of them present only once. The V and J ends lost 7 bases and 5 bases respectively, with 20 bases between them. CDR1 is SNHLY, CDR2 FYNNEI, per germline. CDR3 length equals 15 residues. This receptor was obtained from an adult with Crohn's disease. The chain employs TRBV2 and TRBJ2-5; D perhaps matches TRBD2 (6 bases). Sequencing used ileal tissue. DNA for the CDR3: TGTGCCAGCAAGGCCCCCGGTGGCGGAGGGGAGACCCAGTACTTC. Encoded protein: CASKAPGGGGETQYF.